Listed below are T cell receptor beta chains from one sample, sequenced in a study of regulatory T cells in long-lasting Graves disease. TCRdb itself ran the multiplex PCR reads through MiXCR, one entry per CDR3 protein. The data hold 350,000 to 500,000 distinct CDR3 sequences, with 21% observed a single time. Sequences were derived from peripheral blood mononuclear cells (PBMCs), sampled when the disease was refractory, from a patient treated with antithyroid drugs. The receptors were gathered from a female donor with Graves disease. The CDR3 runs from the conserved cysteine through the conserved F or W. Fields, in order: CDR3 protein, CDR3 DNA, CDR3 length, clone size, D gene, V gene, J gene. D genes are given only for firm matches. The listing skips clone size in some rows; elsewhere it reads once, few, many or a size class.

CASSVSSGRAVDEQYF	TGTGCCAGCAGTGTGTCTAGCGGGAGGGCCGTAGACGAGCAGTACTTC	16	.	TRBD2	TRBV6-1	TRBJ2-7
CSARRDRSYEQYF	TGCAGTGCTAGAAGGGACAGGAGCTACGAGCAGTACTTC	13	few	TRBD1	TRBV20-1	TRBJ2-7
CASSIQGAMNTEAFF	TGTGCCAGTAGTATACAGGGGGCGATGAACACTGAAGCTTTCTTT	15	.	TRBD1	TRBV19	TRBJ1-1
CASSSPGGTGELFF	TGTGCCAGCAGTTCCCCAGGGGGCACCGGGGAGCTGTTTTTT	14	many	TRBD1	TRBV6-5	TRBJ2-2
CASSESGAGGWTGELFF	TGCGCCAGCAGTGAGTCAGGAGCGGGAGGGTGGACCGGGGAGCTGTTTTTT	17	few	TRBD2	TRBV10-1	TRBJ2-2
CSATWGLATTDTQYF	TGCAGTGCTACTTGGGGTTTAGCGACCACAGATACGCAGTATTTT	15	.	.	TRBV20-1	TRBJ2-3
CASHPVVANTEAFF	TGTGCCAGTCACCCGGTGGTAGCGAACACTGAAGCTTTCTTT	14	many	.	TRBV11-2	TRBJ1-1
CASRYQAGVGQETQYF	TGTGCCAGCAGATACCAAGCGGGAGTGGGACAAGAGACCCAGTACTTC	16	many	TRBD2	TRBV2	TRBJ2-5
CASSLTLPGQGLFF	TGTGCCAGCAGCTTAACCTTACCGGGACAGGGTCTGTTTTTT	14	.	TRBD1	TRBV7-2	TRBJ2-2
CSARAAGTGTKAFF	TGCAGTGCTAGAGCCGCCGGGACAGGGACGAAAGCTTTCTTT	14	.	TRBD1	TRBV20-1	TRBJ1-1
CASSPTEGTYEQYF	TGTGCCAGCAGCCCGACGGAGGGAACCTACGAGCAGTACTTC	14	.	.	TRBV11-2	TRBJ2-7
CASSPLLGQESTGELFF	TGTGCCAGCAGCCCTCTTCTCGGACAGGAAAGCACCGGGGAGCTGTTTTTT	17	.	TRBD1	TRBV7-9	TRBJ2-2
CASSQGLQGRGNYGYTF	TGCGCCAGCAGCCAAGGGCTACAGGGCAGAGGTAACTATGGCTACACCTTC	17	once	.	TRBV4-1	TRBJ1-2
CASSQDWTGGANTGELFF	TGCGCCAGCAGCCAAGATTGGACAGGGGGCGCGAACACCGGGGAGCTGTTTTTT	18	.	TRBD1	TRBV4-1	TRBJ2-2
CASTPRASGRTLGDEQYF	TGTGCCAGCACCCCTCGGGCTAGCGGGAGGACTCTTGGTGACGAGCAGTACTTC	18	many	TRBD2	TRBV7-8	TRBJ2-7
CASSFYRYEETQYF	TGTGCCAGCAGTTTTTACCGCTATGAAGAGACCCAGTACTTC	14	many	.	TRBV27	TRBJ2-5
CASSIDRPANTGELFF	TGTGCCAGTAGTATAGATAGGCCCGCGAACACCGGGGAGCTGTTTTTT	16	.	.	TRBV19	TRBJ2-2